The 18 T cell receptor beta chains listed next were all sequenced from one sample in a study of vaccination and CD4 T cells after COVID-19. Sample treatment: roughly ten-day PBMC culture with coronavirus spike peptide pools or control peptides (ViraFEST assay). Scientists ran DNA taken from cultured CD4+ T cells through the Oncomine TCR Beta short-read assay for sequencing. TCRdb reanalysed the PCR reads using MiXCR and keeps one entry per CDR3 protein. The sample has 8,500 to 13,000 distinct CDR3 sequences, approximately 40% seen once. These TCRs' antigens remain unknown. This material consisted of CD4+ T cells from blood, cultured in vitro, taken after SARS-CoV-2 vaccination. The receptors derive from a human donor who had recovered from COVID-19.

This chain uses TRBV14 with TRBJ2-1; possibly TRBD1 or TRBD2 for D (6 bases each). V was pared by 4 bases and J by 0 bases, with 13 bases between. This CDR3 is 16 amino acids long. Germline V gene lookup returns CDR1 SGHDN and CDR2 FVKESK. CDR3 DNA: TGTGCCAGCAGCCCTTTAGGGGGACTCTCCTACAATGAGCAGTTCTTC. This codes for CASSPLGGLSYNEQFF.

The J gene is TRBJ2-3, the V gene TRBV20-1, with 8 bases identical to TRBD2. With 7 bases clipped from V and 1 base from J, the junction kept 4 bases outside the gene matches. Germline V lookup: CDR1 DFQATT, CDR2 SNEGSKA (reference sequence). The CDR3 extends over 13 amino acids. CDR3 loop: CSEPGLGTDTQYF. The CDR3 nucleotides read TGCAGTGAACCGGGACTAGGCACAGATACGCAGTATTTT.

This chain connects TRBV7-2 to TRBJ1-6; maybe TRBD1 (5 bases). V dropped 5 bases and J dropped 7 bases, with 12 bases sitting between them. CDR1 and CDR2 (germline): SGHTA, FQGNSA. CDR3 length: 14 residues. In nucleotides, the CDR3 is TGTGCCAGCAGCCCCCGCAGGGTAAATTCACCCCTCCACTTT. Translating gives CASSPRRVNSPLHF.

This clonotype was seen a few times. The CDR3: CSASQSMNTEAFF. CDR3 coding DNA: TGCAGTGCTAGTCAGAGCATGAACACTGAAGCTTTCTTT. This chain links TRBV20-1 with TRBJ1-1, with no clear D. Germline lookup yields CDR1 DFQATT and CDR2 SNEGSKA (reference sequence). The length of the CDR3 is 13 residues. The germline V and J ends were trimmed by 3 bases and 0 bases, with 8 bases remaining between them.

The chain combines TRBV7-6 with TRBJ2-1; 13 bases map to TRBD2. V shed 3 bases and J 10 bases; nucleotides not matched to a gene: 6. CDR1 is SGHVS and CDR2 is FNYEAQ in the germline V gene. The CDR3 runs 15 residues. CDR3 region: CASSFLGLAGVEQFF. CDR3 coding DNA: TGTGCCAGCAGCTTTTTAGGACTAGCGGGAGTAGAGCAGTTCTTC.

This chain joins TRBV6-2 or TRBV6-3 and TRBJ2-7, with TRBD2 matching over 11 bases. With V trimmed by 3 bases and J by 3 bases, 7 bases remained unmatched. From germline, CDR1 is MNHEY and CDR2 SVGEGT. This CDR3 is 16 amino acids long. CDR3 nucleotide sequence: TGTGCCAGCAGTTATCTGGCTAGCGGGAGGCACTACGAGCAGTACTTC. This gives the protein CASSYLASGRHYEQYF.

The chain combines TRBV18 with TRBJ1-4; the match to TRBD1 covers 9 bases. The CDR3 spans 13 residues. Germline V gene data show CDR1 as KGHSH and CDR2 as LQKENI. Unmatched junction bases numbered 1, after V lost 3 bases and J lost 8 bases. The CDR3 reads CASSPGQGEKLFF. The DNA for the CDR3 is TGTGCCAGCTCACCGGGACAGGGAGAAAAACTGTTTTTT.

This clonotype was seen more than once but under ten times. This chain uses TRBV10-2 with TRBJ2-7; 8 bases align to TRBD1. J gave up 9 bases and V 1 base, and 5 bases lay outside the gene matches. CDR3 length: 13 residues. CDR1 and CDR2 from the germline V gene are WSHSY and SAAADI. The CDR3 nucleotides read TGCGCCAGCAGTGAGTACCGACAGGGGTGGCAGTACTTC. Encoded protein: CASSEYRQGWQYF.

This clonotype has just a few counts. V usage is TRBV7-2 and J usage is TRBJ2-7; 11 nucleotides agree with TRBD2. Losses at the gene ends were 5 bases for V and 5 bases for J; bases not matched to a gene: 8. Per germline, CDR1 SGHTA and CDR2 FQGNSA. This CDR3 has 15 residues. The chain's CDR3 is CASSPIAGGQDEQYF. Written as DNA, the CDR3 is TGTGCCAGCAGCCCGATAGCGGGAGGGCAGGACGAGCAGTACTTC.

This chain joins TRBV5-1 and TRBJ1-6; D ambiguous. The V gene lost 3 bases and the J gene lost 10 bases, with 20 bases spanning the gap. CDR3 length: 16 amino acids. The germline V gene encodes CDR1 SGHRS and CDR2 YFSETQ. The CDR3 nucleotides are TGCGCCAGCAGCTCGGACCCTTCTCCCGCGGGATCACCCCTCCACTTT. Protein product: CASSSDPSPAGSPLHF.

V is TRBV5-1 and J is TRBJ2-1; TRBD2 aligns across 8 bases. Per germline, CDR1 SGHRS and CDR2 YFSETQ. This CDR3 is 16 amino acids long. After removal of 0 bases from V and 10 bases from J, the junction contained 12 bases not matched to a gene. CDR3 sequence (DNA): TGCGCCAGCAGCTTGGCCTTATCGGGAGGGAGTTTGGAGCAGTTCTTC. This codes for CASSLALSGGSLEQFF. Filled out from reference TRBV5-1 and TRBJ2-1, the complete variable domain reads KAGVTQTPRYLIKTRGQQVTLSCSPISGHRSVSWYQQTPGQGLQFLFEYFSETQRNKGNFPGRFSGRQFSNSRSEMNVSTLELGDSALYLCASSLALSGGSLEQFFGPGTRLTVL.

This rearrangement joins TRBV7-2 to TRBJ2-3, with 12 bases matching TRBD2. Losses at the gene ends were 5 bases for V and 6 bases for J; bases not matched to a gene: 12. Germline CDR1 is SGHTA and CDR2 is FQGNSA. This CDR3 comprises 17 residues. CDR3 nucleotides: TGTGCCAGCAGCGAAAGATCTAGCGGGAGGGCCGGGGATACGCAGTATTTT. Its translation is CASSERSSGRAGDTQYF.

The chain combines TRBV28 with TRBJ2-3, with D perhaps matching TRBD2 (5 bases). V was clipped by 5 bases and J by 0 bases, with 15 bases between them. Germline V gene data show CDR1 as MDHEN and CDR2 as SYDVKM. CDR3 size: 16 residues. The CDR3 loop reads CASSPGSASSTDTQYF. The CDR3 bases are TGTGCCAGCAGTCCTGGGAGCGCCTCTAGCACAGATACGCAGTATTTT.

V is TRBV20-1 and J is TRBJ2-4; D gene ambiguous. In germline, CDR1 is DFQATT, CDR2 SNEGSKA (reference sequence). The CDR3 has 13 amino acids. In DNA form, the CDR3 reads TGCAGCGCCGGGTCTGAATCCAAAAACATTCAGTACTTC. It translates to CSAGSESKNIQYF.

In this sample, this clonotype turned up a few times. V gene TRBV20-1 combines with J gene TRBJ2-7; TRBD2 agrees at 8 bases. CDR1 and CDR2 (germline): DFQATT, SNEGSKA (reference sequence). V trimming: 0 bases; J trimming: 0 bases; junction bases outside the gene matches: 4. CDR3 length: 15 amino acids. In DNA, the CDR3 is TGCAGTGCTAGAGATCGGAGCGGGAGCTCCTACGAGCAGTACTTC. This codes for CSARDRSGSSYEQYF.

This chain uses TRBV24-1 with TRBJ2-7, with 10 bases fitting TRBD1. Looked up from germline, CDR1 is KGHDR and CDR2 is SFDVKD. The CDR3 totals 14 residues. Trimming at V came to 7 bases and at J to 2 bases, leaving 4 bases not matched to a gene. CDR3 residues: CATSPGQGAYEQYF. In nucleotides, the CDR3 is TGTGCCACCAGCCCCGGACAGGGGGCCTACGAGCAGTACTTC.

V usage is TRBV7-2 and J usage is TRBJ2-7, with TRBD1 matching 10 bases. Looked up from germline, CDR1 is SGHTA and CDR2 is FQGNSA. V was clipped by 4 bases and J by 4 bases; unmatched bases: 7. The CDR3 runs 15 residues. The CDR3 coding sequence is TGTGCCAGCAGCTCAGACAGGGGGCGATGGTACGAGCAGTACTTC. Translated: CASSSDRGRWYEQYF.

This clonotype came up a few times. V is TRBV20-1 and J is TRBJ2-1, with a weak D call TRBD2 (5 bases). The V gene's germline CDR1 is DFQATT and CDR2 SNEGSKA (reference sequence). V lost 2 bases, J lost 15 bases, and 23 bases lay in between. This CDR3 has 14 amino acids. CDR3 in amino acids: CSARSPQTPSFGFF. In DNA, the CDR3 is TGCAGTGCTAGATCCCCCCAGACCCCTAGCTTCGGGTTCTTC.